This TCR beta chain was obtained from a study of vaccination effects on CD4 cells after COVID-19. Study observations and caveats: Pronounced clonal contraction occurred in clones induced by infection and by vaccine late after vaccination.

As concerns this clone: Antigen unknown.

The germline CDR1 and CDR2 sequences are ENHRY and SYGVKD. With V trimmed by 7 bases and J by 7 bases, 10 bases remained unmatched. CDR3 length: 14 amino acids. Method: immunoSEQ multiplex PCR; TCRdb's copy keeps in-frame clones and lacks some. Altogether tens of thousands of clones are present, 77% being singletons, with the ten largest covering around 1%. Prior to sequencing, the ViraFEST assay stimulated PBMC with viral peptide pools, which expanded the antigen-specific CD4+ T cells. With roughly nine days of culture completed, CD4+ T cells were isolated. Each participant was administered two doses of either the BNT162b2 or the mRNA-1273 vaccine. Negative nucleocapsid antibody tests before and after vaccination confirmed no previous SARS-CoV-2 infection. Cells had half their medium changed to IL-2 medium on days 3 and 7.

The chain recombines TRBV10-3 with TRBJ1-1; 9 bases line up with TRBD1. Here the sequenced sample was CD4+ T cells from PBMCs cultured with HCoV-OC43 spike peptides, taken after COVID-19 vaccination. Subset reported: HCoV-OC43 spike overlapping peptide pool stimulation. This clonotype was sampled from a human donor who received a COVID-19 vaccine. The CDR3 sequence is CAIKPPGQGGEAFF. In DNA form, the CDR3 reads TGTGCCATCAAGCCCCCGGGACAGGGCGGTGAAGCTTTCTTT.